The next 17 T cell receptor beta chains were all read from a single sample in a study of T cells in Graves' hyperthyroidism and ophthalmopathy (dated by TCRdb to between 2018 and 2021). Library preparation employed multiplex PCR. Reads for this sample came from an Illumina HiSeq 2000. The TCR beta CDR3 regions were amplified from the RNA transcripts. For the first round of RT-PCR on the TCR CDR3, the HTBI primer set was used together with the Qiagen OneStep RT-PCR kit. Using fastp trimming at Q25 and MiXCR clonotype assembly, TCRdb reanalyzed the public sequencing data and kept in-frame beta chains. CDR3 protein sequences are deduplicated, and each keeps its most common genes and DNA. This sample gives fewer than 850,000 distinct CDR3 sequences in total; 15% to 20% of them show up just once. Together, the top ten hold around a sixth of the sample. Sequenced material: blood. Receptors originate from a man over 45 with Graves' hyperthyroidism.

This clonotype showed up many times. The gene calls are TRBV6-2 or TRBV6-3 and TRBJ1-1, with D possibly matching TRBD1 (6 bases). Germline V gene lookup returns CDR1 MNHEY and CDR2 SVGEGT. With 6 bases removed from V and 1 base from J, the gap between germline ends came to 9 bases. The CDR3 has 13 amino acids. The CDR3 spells CASRDRRNTEAFF. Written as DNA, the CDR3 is TGTGCCAGCAGAGACAGGAGGAACACTGAAGCTTTCTTT.

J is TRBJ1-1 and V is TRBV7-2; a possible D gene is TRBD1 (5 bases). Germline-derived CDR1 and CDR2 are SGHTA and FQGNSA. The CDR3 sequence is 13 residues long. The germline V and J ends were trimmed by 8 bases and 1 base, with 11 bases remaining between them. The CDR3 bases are TGTGCCAGCGGAAGACAGAGGAACACTGAAGCTTTCTTT. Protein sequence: CASGRQRNTEAFF.

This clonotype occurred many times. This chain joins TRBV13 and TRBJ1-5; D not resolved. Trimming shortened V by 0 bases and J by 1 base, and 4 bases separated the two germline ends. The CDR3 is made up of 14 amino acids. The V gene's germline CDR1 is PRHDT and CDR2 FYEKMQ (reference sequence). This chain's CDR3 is CASSLGHSNQPQHF. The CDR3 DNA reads TGTGCCAGCAGCTTAGGACACAGCAATCAGCCCCAGCATTTT.

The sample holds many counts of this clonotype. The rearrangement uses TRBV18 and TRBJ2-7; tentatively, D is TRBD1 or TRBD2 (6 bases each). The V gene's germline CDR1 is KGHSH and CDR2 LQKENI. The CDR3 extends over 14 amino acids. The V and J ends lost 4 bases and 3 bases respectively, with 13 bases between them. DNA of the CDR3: TGTGCCAGCTCACGGCGGGACACCGTCTACGAGCAGTACTTC. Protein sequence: CASSRRDTVYEQYF.

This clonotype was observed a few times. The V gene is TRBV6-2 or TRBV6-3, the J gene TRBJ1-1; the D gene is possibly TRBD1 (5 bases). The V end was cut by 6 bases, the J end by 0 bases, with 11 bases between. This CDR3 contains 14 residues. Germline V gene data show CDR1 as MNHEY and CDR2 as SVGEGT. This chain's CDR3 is CASRLRGLNTEAFF. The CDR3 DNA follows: TGTGCCAGCAGGCTACGGGGGTTGAACACTGAAGCTTTCTTT.

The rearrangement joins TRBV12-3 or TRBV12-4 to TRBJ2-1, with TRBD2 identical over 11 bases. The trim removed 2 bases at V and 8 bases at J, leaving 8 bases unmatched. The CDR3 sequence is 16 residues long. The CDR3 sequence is CASSLWISGRGDEQFF. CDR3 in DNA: TGTGCCAGCAGTTTATGGATTAGCGGGAGGGGGGATGAGCAGTTCTTC.

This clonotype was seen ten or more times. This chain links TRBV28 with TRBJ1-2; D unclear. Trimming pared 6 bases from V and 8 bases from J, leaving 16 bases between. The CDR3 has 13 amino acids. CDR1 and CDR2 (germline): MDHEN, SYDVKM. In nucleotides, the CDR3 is TGTGCCAGCAGCCCCACTGAATCGGGAGGCTACACCTTC. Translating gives CASSPTESGGYTF.

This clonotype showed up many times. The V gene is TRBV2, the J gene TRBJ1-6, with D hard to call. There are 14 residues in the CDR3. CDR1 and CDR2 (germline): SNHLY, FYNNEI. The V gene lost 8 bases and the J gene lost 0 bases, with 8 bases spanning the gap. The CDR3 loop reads CASDPGSYNSPLHF. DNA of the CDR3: TGTGCCAGCGATCCCGGCTCCTATAATTCACCCCTCCACTTT.

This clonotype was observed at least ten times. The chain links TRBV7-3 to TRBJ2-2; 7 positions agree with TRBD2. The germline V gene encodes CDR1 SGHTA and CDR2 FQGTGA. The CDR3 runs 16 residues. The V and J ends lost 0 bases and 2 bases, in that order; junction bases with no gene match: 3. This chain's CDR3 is CASSLTGGDNTGELFF. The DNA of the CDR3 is TGTGCCAGCAGCTTAACGGGGGGGGATAACACCGGGGAGCTGTTTTTT.

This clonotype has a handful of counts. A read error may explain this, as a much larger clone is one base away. The CDR3 DNA reads TGCGCCAGCGTAAAGGGAGATAGCACAGATACGCATTATTTT. Its protein is CASVKGDSTDTHYF. The chain combines TRBV5-1 with TRBJ2-3; perhaps TRBD2 as D (5 bases). CDR1 and CDR2 from the germline V gene are SGHRS and YFSETQ. The CDR3 covers 14 residues.

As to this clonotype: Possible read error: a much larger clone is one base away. Written as DNA, the CDR3 is TGTGCCAGCAGCCCCAGGGGGCCAAGAGAGACCCAGTACTTC. Protein: CASSPRGPRETQYF. The rearrangement uses TRBV11-1 and TRBJ2-5; 8 nucleotides line up with TRBD1. The CDR3 length is 14 residues. Germline V lookup: CDR1 SGHAT, CDR2 FQDESV (reference sequence). V was pared by 5 bases and J by 4 bases, with 6 bases of the junction left unmatched.

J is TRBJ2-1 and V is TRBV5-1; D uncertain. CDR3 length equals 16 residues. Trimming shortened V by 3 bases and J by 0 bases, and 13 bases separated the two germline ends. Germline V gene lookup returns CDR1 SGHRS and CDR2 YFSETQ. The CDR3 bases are TGCGCCAGCAGCTCCTCAGCGCGGAGCTCCTACAATGAGCAGTTCTTC. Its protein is CASSSSARSSYNEQFF.

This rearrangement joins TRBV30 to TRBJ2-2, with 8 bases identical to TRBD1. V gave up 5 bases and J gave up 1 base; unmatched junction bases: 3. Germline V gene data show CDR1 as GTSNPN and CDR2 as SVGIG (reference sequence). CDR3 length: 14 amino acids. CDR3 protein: CAWGTGLNTGELFF. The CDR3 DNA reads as TGTGCCTGGGGGACAGGCCTGAACACCGGGGAGCTGTTTTTT.

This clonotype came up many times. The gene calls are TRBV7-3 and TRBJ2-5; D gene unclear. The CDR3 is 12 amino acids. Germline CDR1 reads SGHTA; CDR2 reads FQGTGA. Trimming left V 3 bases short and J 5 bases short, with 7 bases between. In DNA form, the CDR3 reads TGTGCCAGCAGCTTTGTGGGTGAGACCCAGTACTTC. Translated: CASSFVGETQYF.

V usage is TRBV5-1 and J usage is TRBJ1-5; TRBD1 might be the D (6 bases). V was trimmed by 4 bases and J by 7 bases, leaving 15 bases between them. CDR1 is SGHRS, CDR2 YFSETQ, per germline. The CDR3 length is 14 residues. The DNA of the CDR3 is TGCGCCAGCAGCCTTGGACAGCCAGAGCAGCCCCAGCATTTT. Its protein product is CASSLGQPEQPQHF.

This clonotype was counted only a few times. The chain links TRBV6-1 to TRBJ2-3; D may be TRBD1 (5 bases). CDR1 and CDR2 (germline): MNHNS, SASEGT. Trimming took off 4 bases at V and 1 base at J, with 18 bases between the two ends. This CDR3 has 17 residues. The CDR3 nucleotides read TGTGCCAGCAGTGTGATGTCAACAGGCTATCGCACAGATACGCAGTATTTT. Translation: CASSVMSTGYRTDTQYF.

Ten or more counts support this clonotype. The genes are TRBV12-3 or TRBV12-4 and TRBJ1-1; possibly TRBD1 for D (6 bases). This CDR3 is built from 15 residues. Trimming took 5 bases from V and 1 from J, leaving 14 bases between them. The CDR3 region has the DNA TGTGCCAGCAGTCGTTCCGGGGGCGGGAACACTGAAGCTTTCTTT. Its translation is CASSRSGGGNTEAFF.